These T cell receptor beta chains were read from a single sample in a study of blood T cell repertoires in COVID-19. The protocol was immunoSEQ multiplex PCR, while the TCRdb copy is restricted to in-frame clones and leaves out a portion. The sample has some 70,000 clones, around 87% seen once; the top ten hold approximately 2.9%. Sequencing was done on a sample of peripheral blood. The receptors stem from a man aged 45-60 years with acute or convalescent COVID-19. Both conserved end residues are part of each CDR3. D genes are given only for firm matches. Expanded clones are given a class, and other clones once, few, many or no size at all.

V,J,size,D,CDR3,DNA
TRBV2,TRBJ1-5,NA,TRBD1,CASTGTGGNQPQHF,TGTGCCAGCACAGGGACAGGGGGAAATCAGCCCCAGCATTTT
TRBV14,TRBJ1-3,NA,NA,CASSPDSFSGNTIYF,TGTGCCAGCAGTCCGGACTCTTTCTCTGGAAACACCATATATTTT
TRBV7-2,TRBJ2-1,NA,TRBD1,CASSKRQGESEQFF,TGTGCCAGCAGTAAAAGACAGGGGGAGTCTGAGCAGTTCTTC
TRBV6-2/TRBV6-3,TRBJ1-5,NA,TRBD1,CASSYTKDRGRQPQHF,TGTGCCAGCAGTTACACTAAGGACAGGGGTCGTCAGCCCCAGCATTTT
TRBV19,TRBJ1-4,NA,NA,CASSMADRPNEKLFF,TGTGCCAGTAGTATGGCGGACAGACCAAATGAAAAACTGTTTTTT
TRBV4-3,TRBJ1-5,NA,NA,CASSQELVPYSNQPQHF,TGCGCCAGCAGCCAAGAGCTTGTGCCCTATAGCAATCAGCCCCAGCATTTT
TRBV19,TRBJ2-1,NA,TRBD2,CASSITGTRYDEQFF,TGTGCCAGTAGTATAACAGGGACTAGGTACGATGAGCAGTTCTTC
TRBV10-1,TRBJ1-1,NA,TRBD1,CASSDGQGSGAFF,TGCGCCAGCAGTGACGGACAGGGCTCTGGGGCTTTCTTT
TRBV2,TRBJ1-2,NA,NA,CASSEGRVGYGYTF,TGTGCCAGCAGTGAAGGGAGGGTTGGCTATGGCTACACCTTC
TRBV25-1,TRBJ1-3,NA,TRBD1,CASSGLTGGAGNTIYF,TGTGCCAGCAGTGGCCTGACAGGGGGAGCTGGAAACACCATATATTTT
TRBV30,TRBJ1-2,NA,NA,CAWSLGQLYFYGYTF,TGTGCCTGGAGTTTGGGCCAACTTTATTTTTATGGCTACACCTTC
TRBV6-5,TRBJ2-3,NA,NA,CASSYDSATDTQYF,TGTGCCAGCAGTTACGATAGCGCGACAGATACGCAGTATTTT
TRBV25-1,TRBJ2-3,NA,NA,CASSDPTGTDTQYF,TGTGCCAGCAGTGACCCGACTGGTACAGATACGCAGTATTTT
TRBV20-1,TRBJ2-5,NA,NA,CSALARETQYF,TGCAGTGCTCTGGCTAGGGAGACCCAGTACTTC
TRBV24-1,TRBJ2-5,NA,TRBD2,CATSGSGGLAVTETQYF,TGTGCCACCAGTGGCTCAGGGGGACTAGCGGTCACAGAGACCCAGTACTTC
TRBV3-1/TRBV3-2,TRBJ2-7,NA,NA,CASSPVLAVTYEQYF,TGTGCCAGCAGCCCTGTTTTAGCGGTCACCTACGAGCAGTACTTC
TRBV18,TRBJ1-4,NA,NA,CASSERVWTNEKLFF,TGTGCCAGCTCCGAGAGGGTCTGGACTAATGAAAAACTGTTTTTT
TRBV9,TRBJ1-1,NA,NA,CASSQLRSGSTGGMFF,TGTGCCAGCAGTCAGCTCCGCTCCGGGTCCACCGGGGGAATGTTCTTT
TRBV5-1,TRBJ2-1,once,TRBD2,CASSLAGETSGNEQFF,TGCGCCAGCAGCTTGGCCGGCGAGACTAGCGGCAATGAGCAGTTCTTC
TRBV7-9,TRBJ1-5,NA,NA,CASGRGNQPQHF,TGTGCCAGCGGAAGGGGGAATCAGCCCCAGCATTTT
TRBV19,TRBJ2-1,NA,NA,CASSSFYAYNEQFF,TGTGCCAGTTCTAGCTTCTACGCCTACAATGAGCAGTTCTTC
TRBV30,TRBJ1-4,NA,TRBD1,CAWAGQGNEKLFF,TGTGCCTGGGCGGGACAGGGTAATGAAAAACTGTTTTTT
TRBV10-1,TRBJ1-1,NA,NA,CASSGDTENTEAFF,TGCGCCAGCAGTGGGGACACTGAGAACACTGAAGCTTTCTTT
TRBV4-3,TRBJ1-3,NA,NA,CASSQESGGYSGNTIYF,TGCGCCAGCAGCCAAGAAAGTGGCGGCTACTCTGGAAACACCATATATTTT
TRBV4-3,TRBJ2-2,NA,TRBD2,CASSQDFSGGSGELFF,TGCGCCAGCAGCCAAGATTTCAGCGGGGGGTCCGGGGAGCTGTTTTTT
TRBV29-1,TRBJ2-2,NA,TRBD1,CSAVETGSRTGELFF,TGCAGCGCAGTAGAGACAGGGTCTCGTACCGGGGAGCTGTTTTTT
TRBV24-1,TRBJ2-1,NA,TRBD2,CATETSGSIVEQFF,TGTGCCACCGAGACTAGCGGGAGTATAGTTGAGCAGTTCTTC
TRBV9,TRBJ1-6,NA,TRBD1,CASSATGEYNSPLHF,TGTGCCAGCAGCGCCACAGGGGAGTATAATTCACCCCTCCACTTT
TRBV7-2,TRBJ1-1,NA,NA,CASSLDGFNTEAFF,TGTGCCAGCAGCTTAGACGGGTTTAACACTGAAGCTTTCTTT
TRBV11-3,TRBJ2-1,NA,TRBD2,CASSPGTSTTYNEQFF,TGTGCCAGCAGCCCGGGGACTAGCACCACGTACAATGAGCAGTTCTTC
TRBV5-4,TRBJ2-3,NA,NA,CASSLSNRDITDTQYF,TGTGCCAGCAGCCTCTCAAACCGGGACATCACAGATACGCAGTATTTT
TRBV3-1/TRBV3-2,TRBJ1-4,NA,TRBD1,CASSQRGQANEKLFF,TGTGCCAGCAGCCAGAGGGGGCAAGCTAATGAAAAACTGTTTTTT
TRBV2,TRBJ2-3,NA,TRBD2,CASSPRGLAGGNTQYF,TGTGCCAGCAGTCCAAGGGGACTAGCGGGAGGTAATACGCAGTATTTT
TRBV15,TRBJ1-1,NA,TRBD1,CATSRYGTGDTEAFF,TGTGCCACCAGCAGATACGGGACAGGGGACACTGAAGCTTTCTTT
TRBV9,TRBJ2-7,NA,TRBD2,CASSVLAEAYEQYF,TGTGCCAGCAGCGTGCTAGCGGAGGCCTACGAGCAGTACTTC
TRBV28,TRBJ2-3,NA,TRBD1,CASRNQGAKGTDTQYF,TGTGCCAGCCGAAACCAGGGGGCGAAAGGCACAGATACGCAGTATTTT
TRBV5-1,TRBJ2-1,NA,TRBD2,CASSSAPGLDRNEQFF,TGCGCCAGCAGCTCTGCTCCGGGACTAGATCGCAATGAGCAGTTCTTC
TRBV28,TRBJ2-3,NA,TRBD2,CASSFSGASTDTQYF,TGTGCCAGCAGTTTTAGCGGGGCTAGCACAGATACGCAGTATTTT
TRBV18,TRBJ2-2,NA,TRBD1,CASSPPSASGGIGELFF,TGTGCCAGCTCACCACCGTCGGCGTCAGGGGGCATCGGGGAGCTGTTTTTT
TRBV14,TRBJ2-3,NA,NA,CASSHEGSLTSFGTDTQYF,TGTGCCAGCAGCCATGAGGGCAGCCTGACTAGTTTCGGCACAGATACGCAGTATTTT
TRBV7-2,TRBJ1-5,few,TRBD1,CASSLERQGNQPQHF,TGTGCCAGCAGCTTAGAACGACAGGGGAATCAGCCCCAGCATTTT
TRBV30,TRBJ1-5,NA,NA,CAWSRGGGNQPQHF,TGTGCCTGGAGCCGGGGGGGAGGGAATCAGCCCCAGCATTTT
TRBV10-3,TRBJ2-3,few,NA,CAISESDSSTDTQYF,TGTGCCATCAGTGAGTCTGACTCAAGCACAGATACGCAGTATTTT
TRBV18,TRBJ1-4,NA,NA,CASSLNSGATNEKLFF,TGTGCCAGCTCACTTAATTCAGGGGCAACTAATGAAAAACTGTTTTTT
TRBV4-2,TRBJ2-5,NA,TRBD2,CASSQDRAGGLVVETQYF,TGTGCCAGCAGCCAAGATCGTGCGGGGGGACTAGTCGTTGAGACCCAGTACTTC